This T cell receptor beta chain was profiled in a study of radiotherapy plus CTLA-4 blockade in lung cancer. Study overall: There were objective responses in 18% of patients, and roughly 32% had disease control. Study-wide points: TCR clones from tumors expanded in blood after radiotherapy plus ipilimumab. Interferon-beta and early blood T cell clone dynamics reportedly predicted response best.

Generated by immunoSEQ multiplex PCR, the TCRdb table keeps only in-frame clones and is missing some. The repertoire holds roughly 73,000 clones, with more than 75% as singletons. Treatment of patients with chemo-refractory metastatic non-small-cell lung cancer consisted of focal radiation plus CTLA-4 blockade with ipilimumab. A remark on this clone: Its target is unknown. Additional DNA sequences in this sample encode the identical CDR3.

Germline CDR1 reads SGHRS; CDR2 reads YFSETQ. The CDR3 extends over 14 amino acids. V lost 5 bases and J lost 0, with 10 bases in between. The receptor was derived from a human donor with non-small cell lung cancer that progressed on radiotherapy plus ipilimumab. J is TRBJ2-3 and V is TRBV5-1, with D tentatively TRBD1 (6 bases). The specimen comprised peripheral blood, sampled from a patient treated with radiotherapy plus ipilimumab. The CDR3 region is CASSSGQSTDTQYF. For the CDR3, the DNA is TGCGCCAGCAGTTCAGGACAGAGCACAGATACGCAGTATTTT.